Presented here are 30 T cell receptor beta chains from one specimen sequenced in a study of shared clonotypes between healthy human individuals. The naive CD8 fraction comprised CD45RO-negative cells positively selected for CCR7 and excluded terminally differentiated effector memory CD45RA+ cells. Only in-frame clones appear in the TCRdb table, and some are missing; sequencing was by immunoSEQ multiplex PCR. The sample has nearly 600,000 clones; just under 97% are singletons. Sequencing used naive CD8+ T cells sorted from blood. The receptors were sampled from a woman aged 25 to 45 in good health.

The CDR3 DNA is TGTGCCAGTAGTATGGGACAGGGGCAAGAGACCCAGTACTTC. This encodes CASSMGQGQETQYF. The chain recombines TRBV19 with TRBJ2-5; TRBD1 matches at 10 bases. The V segment lost 3 bases and the J segment 2 bases; nucleotides outside the gene matches: 0. This CDR3 has 14 amino acids. Germline V gives CDR1 LNHDA, CDR2 SQIVND (reference sequence).

As concerns this clone: The sample has other DNA sequences that encode this CDR3 too. The chain carries TRBV19 and TRBJ2-1; 11 positions match TRBD2. CDR1 and CDR2 from the germline V gene are LNHDA and SQIVND (reference sequence). This CDR3 comprises 15 residues. The trim removed 3 bases at V and 3 bases at J, leaving 1 base unmatched. CDR3 region: CASSIGTSGYNEQFF. The CDR3 DNA reads TGTGCCAGTAGTATCGGGACTAGCGGCTACAATGAGCAGTTCTTC.

This chain joins TRBV4-2 and TRBJ2-1; possible D gene TRBD2, 5 bases. Germline lookup yields CDR1 LGHNA and CDR2 YNFKEQ. The V and J ends lost 4 bases and 0 bases respectively, with 7 bases between them. The CDR3 runs to 14 residues. CDR3 in DNA: TGTGCCAGCAGCCTCGGGGACTCCTACAATGAGCAGTTCTTC. Protein: CASSLGDSYNEQFF.

The chain links TRBV28 to TRBJ2-3; 8 nucleotides match TRBD2. CDR1 and CDR2 from the germline V gene are MDHEN and SYDVKM. Losses at the gene ends were 3 bases for V and 3 bases for J; bases not matched to a gene: 5. This CDR3 has 15 amino acids. CDR3 sequence reads: CASSLTGGITDTQYF. The CDR3 DNA follows: TGTGCCAGCAGTTTGACGGGAGGGATTACAGATACGCAGTATTTT.

J is TRBJ2-7 and V is TRBV2; a possible D gene is TRBD2 (5 bases). This CDR3 is 13 amino acids long. Deletions cut 8 bases from V and 0 bases from J, with 11 bases between. Germline loops: CDR1 SNHLY, CDR2 FYNNEI. CDR3 sequence (DNA): TGTGCCAGCGAAGGACGGGACTCCTACGAGCAGTACTTC. This translates into CASEGRDSYEQYF.

The chain joins TRBV7-8 to TRBJ2-1; maybe TRBD2 (6 bases). CDR1 and CDR2 (germline): SGHVS, FQNEAQ. V was pared by 1 base and J by 8 bases, with 12 bases between. The CDR3 consists of 14 residues. CDR3 sequence (DNA): TGTGCCAGCAGCTTAGGGGTCGGGAGATATGAGCAGTTCTTC. It specifies CASSLGVGRYEQFF.

The CDR3 protein is CSVGGGAVRSYGYTF. CDR3 nucleotides: TGCAGCGTTGGAGGGGGCGCAGTGCGTAGCTATGGCTACACCTTC. The chain carries TRBV29-1 and TRBJ1-2; TRBD1 matches 7 bases. CDR1 is SQVTM and CDR2 is ANQGSEA in the germline V gene. This CDR3 comprises 15 residues. V was pared by 4 bases and J by 4 bases, with 12 bases of the junction left unmatched.

The chain couples TRBV7-9 to TRBJ2-1; no reliable D call. This CDR3 comprises 17 residues. In germline, CDR1 is SEHNR, CDR2 FQNEAQ (reference sequence). V gave up 2 bases and J gave up 0 bases, with 14 bases separating them. The CDR3 bases are TGTGCCAGCAGCTTATCTAAGGGCCTAAGCTCCTACAATGAGCAGTTCTTC. Translated: CASSLSKGLSSYNEQFF.

This sequence joins TRBV7-2 and TRBJ2-6, with D perhaps assigned TRBD1 or TRBD2 (5 bases each). The CDR3 loop spans 19 amino acids. With 8 bases removed from V and 0 bases from J, the gap between germline ends came to 23 bases. CDR1 and CDR2 (germline): SGHTA, FQGNSA. For the CDR3, the DNA is TGTGCCAGCCGCATTTTGGGGGTGGCCACCTCCTCTGGGGCCAACGTCCTGACTTTC. It codes for CASRILGVATSSGANVLTF.

This clone was recorded only once. The V and J genes are TRBV7-3 and TRBJ2-7; no reliable D call. The CDR3 loop spans 14 amino acids. The germline V gene encodes CDR1 SGHTA and CDR2 FQGTGA. Trimming pared 4 bases from V and 2 bases from J, leaving 12 bases between. The CDR3 protein is CASSSRDSPYEQYF. The CDR3 DNA is TGTGCCAGCAGCTCCCGTGACTCACCCTACGAGCAGTACTTC.

The V gene is TRBV5-6, the J gene TRBJ1-6, with unresolved D. The CDR3 length is 14 residues. Deletions cut 4 bases from V and 16 bases from J, with 21 bases between. The germline CDR1 and CDR2 sequences are SGHDT and YYEEEE. The CDR3 nucleotides are TGTGCCAGCAGCCAGAACATGACACCATTGCAACTCCACTTT. Translated, it gives CASSQNMTPLQLHF. Full variable domain (rest looked up from reference TRBV5-6 and TRBJ1-6): DAGVTQSPTHLIKTRGQQVTLRCSPKSGHDTVSWYQQALGQGPQFIFQYYEEEERQRGNFPDRFSGHQFPNYSSELNVNALLLGDSALYLCASSQNMTPLQLHFGNGTRLTVT.

CDR3: CASRPLQVVSGELFF. CDR3 nucleotides: TGTGCCAGCAGACCCCTACAGGTGGTATCCGGGGAGCTGTTTTTT. The gene calls are TRBV27 and TRBJ2-2; D perhaps matches TRBD1 (5 bases). Trimming left V 6 bases short and J 6 bases short, with 17 bases between. The germline V gene encodes CDR1 MNHEY and CDR2 SMNVEV (reference sequence). CDR3 size: 15 residues.

In regard to this clone: The junction departs from germline at one end; a sequencing error may be responsible. The chain has TRBV15 and TRBJ2-3; TRBD2 matches 13 bases. The CDR3 is made up of 16 amino acids. Germline assignment: CDR1 LNHNV and CDR2 YYDKDF (reference sequence). Written as DNA, the CDR3 is TGTGCCACCAGCGCCCGACTAGCGGGAGGCACGGATACGCAGTATTTT. Its protein product is CATSARLAGGTDTQYF.

V and J are TRBV15 and TRBJ1-5; TRBD1 aligns across 8 bases. The CDR3 has 14 residues. J gave up 5 bases and V 8 bases, and 8 bases lay outside the gene matches. Per germline, CDR1 LNHNV and CDR2 YYDKDF (reference sequence). CDR3 sequence (DNA): TGTGCCACCCGCCGGGACAGGTCCTATCAGCCCCAGCATTTT. This sequence encodes CATRRDRSYQPQHF.

The chain has TRBV27 and TRBJ2-2; D gene uncertain. The ends were cut back, 4 bases at V and 2 bases at J, with 14 bases in the middle. CDR3 length: 16 amino acids. Germline-derived CDR1 and CDR2 are MNHEY and SMNVEV (reference sequence). In DNA, the CDR3 is TGTGCCAGCAGTTCATATGGCAGGAGTAACACCGGGGAGCTGTTTTTT. It encodes CASSSYGRSNTGELFF.

The genes are TRBV6-5 and TRBJ2-1, with 10 bases aligning to TRBD2. Trimming at V came to 0 bases and at J to 8 bases, leaving 7 bases not matched to a gene. The length of the CDR3 is 16 residues. Germline-derived CDR1 and CDR2 are MNHEY and SVGAGI. The CDR3 here is CASSYSLAGVFYEQFF. The CDR3 coding sequence is TGTGCCAGCAGTTACTCTCTAGCGGGAGTATTCTATGAGCAGTTCTTC.

This chain links TRBV19 with TRBJ1-2; 8 bases fit TRBD1. This CDR3 is built from 15 residues. Germline V gene sequence: CDR1 LNHDA, CDR2 SQIVND (reference sequence). The trim removed 7 bases at V and 7 bases at J, leaving 14 bases unmatched. The DNA for the CDR3 is TGTGCCAGTAACTCCGGGACAGGACCCTATATTGGCTACACCTTC. Translated: CASNSGTGPYIGYTF.

V is TRBV5-6 and J is TRBJ2-5; 10 bases map to TRBD2. The last part of the DNA fits TRBJ2-7 better; the J call may be wrong. Germline V gene lookup returns CDR1 SGHDT and CDR2 YYEEEE. The CDR3 spans 16 residues. The CDR3 DNA reads TGTGCCAGCAGCTTTAGAACTAGCGGGAACTCCTACGAGCAGTACTTC. Protein sequence: CASSFRTSGNSYEQYF.

The chain joins TRBV27 to TRBJ2-7; D call uncertain. There are 14 residues in the CDR3. V lost 0 bases and J lost 2, with 8 bases in between. CDR1 MNHEY and CDR2 SMNVEV come from the germline V gene (reference sequence). The CDR3 DNA sequence: TGTGCCAGCAGTTTATCGTTGGAAACCTACGAGCAGTACTTC. Amino acid sequence: CASSLSLETYEQYF.

Turning to this clone: The sample carries other DNA sequences with the same CDR3. This chain connects TRBV19 to TRBJ1-2; 8 bases agree with TRBD1. CDR1 and CDR2 (germline): LNHDA, SQIVND (reference sequence). V shed 5 bases and J 1 base; nucleotides not matched to a gene: 6. CDR3 length: 15 residues. The CDR3 DNA reads TGTGCCAGTAGTCCCGGACAGGGATATAACTATGGCTACACCTTC. It specifies CASSPGQGYNYGYTF.

The CDR3 sequence: CASSWVLRDSINQPQHF. CDR3 DNA sequence: TGTGCCAGCAGTTGGGTGTTACGGGACAGCATTAATCAGCCCCAGCATTTT. The chain recombines TRBV2 with TRBJ1-5, with 7 bases matching TRBD1. CDR1 is SNHLY, CDR2 FYNNEI, per germline. After removal of 5 bases from V and 4 bases from J, the junction contained 14 bases not matched to a gene. This CDR3 has 17 residues.

J is TRBJ1-2 and V is TRBV28, with 9 nucleotides matching TRBD1. V was pared by 0 bases and J by 0 bases, with 2 bases of the junction left unmatched. Germline V gene lookup returns CDR1 MDHEN and CDR2 SYDVKM. CDR3 length: 16 residues. CDR3 sequence: CASSLWGTGSNYGYTF. In DNA form, the CDR3 reads TGTGCCAGCAGTTTATGGGGGACAGGGTCTAACTATGGCTACACCTTC.

In regard to this clone: One junction end disagrees with the germline gene, perhaps due to a read error. V usage is TRBV10-2 and J usage is TRBJ2-7; 11 bases are a match to TRBD2. The CDR3 has 14 amino acids. The germline V gene encodes CDR1 WSHSY and CDR2 SAAADI. The CDR3 here is CASRTSGTSNEQYF. CDR3 DNA: TGCGCCAGCAGGACTAGCGGGACCTCCAACGAGCAGTACTTC.

This clone was observed a handful of times. The same CDR3 is also encoded by other DNA sequences in this sample. This chain connects TRBV9 to TRBJ1-1; D is unclear. The CDR3 runs 15 residues. V was trimmed by 0 bases and J by 0 bases, leaving 9 bases between them. Germline-derived CDR1 and CDR2 are SGDLS and YYNGEE. Written as DNA, the CDR3 is TGTGCCAGCAGCGTAGCAGGTGTCATGAACACTGAAGCTTTCTTT. Encoded protein: CASSVAGVMNTEAFF.

J is TRBJ2-2 and V is TRBV5-3; D perhaps matches TRBD2 (5 bases). TRBV5-3 is designated an ORF whose function remains uncertain. Deletions cut 0 bases from V and 5 bases from J, with 17 bases between. The CDR3 is 17 amino acids. Here the CDR3 DNA reads TGTGCCAGAAGCTTGGCTAGACATAAACCGGGGACCGGGGAGCTGTTTTTT. It encodes CARSLARHKPGTGELFF.

J is TRBJ1-5 and V is TRBV28, with 7 bases that match TRBD1. J was trimmed by 6 bases and V by 4 bases; bases with no gene match: 6. The CDR3 spans 14 residues. In germline, CDR1 is MDHEN, CDR2 SYDVKM. CDR3 sequence: CASSWQGVGQPQHF. In DNA form, the CDR3 reads TGTGCCAGCAGTTGGCAGGGGGTAGGTCAGCCCCAGCATTTT.

V usage is TRBV11-2 and J usage is TRBJ2-1; 9 nucleotides line up with TRBD2. Germline loops: CDR1 SGHAT, CDR2 FQNNGV. The CDR3 contains 16 residues. Trimming cost V 0 bases and J 6 bases; bases outside gene matches: 6. The DNA of the CDR3 is TGTGCCAGCAGCTTAGATTTTACTAGCGGGCGCAATGAGCAGTTCTTC. The encoded protein is CASSLDFTSGRNEQFF.

Note on this clone: Other DNA sequences in the same sample also yield this CDR3. V gene TRBV28 combines with J gene TRBJ2-7, with D possibly TRBD1 on 6 matching bases. V was cut by 2 bases and J by 4 bases, with 9 bases left in between. Germline CDR1 and CDR2: MDHEN and SYDVKM. This CDR3 is built from 13 residues. The CDR3 sequence is CASSLGQSYEQYF. Here the CDR3 DNA reads TGTGCCAGCAGTTTAGGACAGTCGTACGAGCAGTACTTC.

The gene calls are TRBV28 and TRBJ2-3; D is ambiguous. This CDR3 is built from 15 residues. CDR1 and CDR2 (germline): MDHEN, SYDVKM. Trimming took 2 bases from V and 8 from J, leaving 17 bases between them. The chain's CDR3 is CASSLADSRTSTQYF. CDR3 DNA sequence: TGTGCCAGCAGTTTAGCAGACTCAAGAACCTCTACGCAGTATTTT.

The rearrangement joins TRBV30 to TRBJ1-1; D might be TRBD1 (6 bases). The V gene lost 7 bases and the J gene lost 1 base, with 13 bases spanning the gap. This CDR3 contains 13 residues. Germline CDR1 is GTSNPN and CDR2 is SVGIG (reference sequence). The CDR3, as DNA: TGTGCCTACAGACAACAGGGGAACACTGAAGCTTTCTTT. Its protein is CAYRQQGNTEAFF.